The 7 T cell receptor beta chains in this list originate from one sample, sequenced in a study of CXCR3-negative and CXCR3-positive naive CD8 T cells. It was by 5' RACE with UMI labels that the TRB cDNA libraries were prepared. One entry per CDR3 protein, without DNA, is what TCRdb gives after re-calling the 5' RACE reads. The listing records approximately 5,600 distinct CDR3 sequences. Material: naive CXCR3- CD8+ T cells from blood. Subset in this sample: CD45RO-CCR7+CD27+CD95- naive CD8+ T cells lacking CXCR3 (TNR3-). All receptors derive from a human donor in good health. Some clones in this sample may be carry-over from other donors' samples.

This clonotype is identified as medium-sized (0.01 to 0.1%) from frequency. The gene calls are TRBV7-2 and TRBJ2-7; the D call from TCRdb, TRBD2, cannot be confirmed without DNA. CDR1 is SGHTA and CDR2 is FQGNSA in the germline V gene. The CDR3 runs 14 residues. The chain's CDR3 is CASSPSGDHYEQYF.

This clonotype shows up as medium-sized by frequency. This chain connects TRBV9 to TRBJ2-3; TCRdb outputs TRBD1, but without DNA this stays unchecked. Germline V CDR1 and CDR2: SGDLS, YYNGEE. The CDR3 is made up of 15 amino acids. The CDR3 protein is CASSVSGTGTDTQYF. The full variable domain, in which reference TRBV9 and TRBJ2-3 provide the parts outside the CDR3, is DSGVTQTPKHLITATGQRVTLRCSPRSGDLSVYWYQQSLDQGLQFLIQYYNGEERAKGNILERFSAQQFPDLHSELNLSSLELGDSALYFCASSVSGTGTDTQYFGPGTRLTVL.

The chain uses TRBV7-9 and TRBJ1-1. The CDR3 is made up of 15 amino acids. Germline assignment: CDR1 SEHNR and CDR2 FQNEAQ (reference sequence). CDR3 region: CASSAVGGMNTEAFF.

Its frequency marks this clonotype as medium-sized. CDR3 amino acids: CASSWSGGEQFF. The V and J genes are TRBV7-2 and TRBJ2-1; TCRdb lists TRBD2, though no DNA is available to test this call. This CDR3 spans 12 amino acids. Germline CDR1 and CDR2: SGHTA and FQGNSA.

This clonotype is deemed medium-sized by its frequency. The J gene is TRBJ2-1, the V gene TRBV5-5; TCRdb selects TRBD2, and the lack of DNA leaves this call unchecked. Germline V gene lookup returns CDR1 SGHKS and CDR2 YYEKEE (reference sequence). The CDR3 has 15 amino acids. CDR3 residues: CASSLGLAYLNEQFF.

The V call is TRBV21-1, the J call TRBJ2-7; there is no DNA to check the TCRdb D call of TRBD1. TRBV21-1 represents a pseudogene. The CDR3 covers 11 residues. The CDR3 reads CARPLRNEQYF.

The CDR3 loop reads CASRTQQDREADTQYF. The chain uses TRBV12-3 or TRBV12-4 and TRBJ2-3; the D call from TCRdb, TRBD1, cannot be confirmed without DNA. CDR3 length: 16 amino acids.